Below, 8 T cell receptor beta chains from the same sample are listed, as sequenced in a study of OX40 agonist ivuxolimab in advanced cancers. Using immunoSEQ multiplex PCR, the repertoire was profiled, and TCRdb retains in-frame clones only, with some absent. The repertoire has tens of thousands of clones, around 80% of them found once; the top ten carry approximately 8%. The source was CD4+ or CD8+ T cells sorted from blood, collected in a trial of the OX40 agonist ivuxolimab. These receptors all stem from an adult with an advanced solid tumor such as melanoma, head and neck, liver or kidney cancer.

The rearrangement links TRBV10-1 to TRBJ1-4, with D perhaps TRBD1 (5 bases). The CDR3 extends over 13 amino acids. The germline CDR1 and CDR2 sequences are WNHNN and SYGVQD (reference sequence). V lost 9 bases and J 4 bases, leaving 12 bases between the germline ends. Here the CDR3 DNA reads TGCGCCAGTTCCCGGGACGGTAATGAAAAACTGTTTTTT. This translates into CASSRDGNEKLFF.

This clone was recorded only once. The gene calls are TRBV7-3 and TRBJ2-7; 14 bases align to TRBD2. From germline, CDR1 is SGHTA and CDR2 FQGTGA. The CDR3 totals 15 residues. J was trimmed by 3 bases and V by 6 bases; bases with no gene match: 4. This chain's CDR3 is CASSPGLAGVYEQYF. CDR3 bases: TGTGCCAGCAGTCCGGGACTAGCGGGAGTCTACGAGCAGTACTTC.

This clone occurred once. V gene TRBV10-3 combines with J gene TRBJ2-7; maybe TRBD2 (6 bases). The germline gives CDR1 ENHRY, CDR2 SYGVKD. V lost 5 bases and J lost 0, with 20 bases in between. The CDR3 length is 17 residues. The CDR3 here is CAISRDFETRSSYEQYV. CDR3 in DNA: TGTGCCATCAGTCGGGACTTCGAAACCCGGAGCTCCTACGAGCAGTACGTC.

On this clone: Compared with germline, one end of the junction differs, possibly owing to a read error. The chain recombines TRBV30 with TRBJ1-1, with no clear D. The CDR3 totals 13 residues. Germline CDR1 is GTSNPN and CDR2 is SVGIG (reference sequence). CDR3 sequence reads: CAWSALYVLKTIF. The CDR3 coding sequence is TGTGCCTGGAGTGCGCTTTACGTCTTGAAGACAATCTTT.

The CDR3, as DNA: TGCGCCAGCAGCCAAGATCACGCGATGAGCTCCTACAATGAGCAGTTCTTC. As protein: CASSQDHAMSSYNEQFF. This chain joins TRBV4-3 and TRBJ2-1; no reliable D call. Trimming shortened V by 0 bases and J by 0 bases, and 12 bases separated the two germline ends. The CDR3 covers 17 residues. Germline V CDR1 and CDR2: LGHNA, YSLEER.

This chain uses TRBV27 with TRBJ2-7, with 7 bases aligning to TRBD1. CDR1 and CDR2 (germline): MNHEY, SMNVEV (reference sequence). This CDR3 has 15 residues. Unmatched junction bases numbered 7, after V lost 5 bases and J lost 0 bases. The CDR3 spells CASSPQGTNSYEQYF. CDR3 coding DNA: TGTGCCAGCAGTCCACAGGGGACGAACTCCTACGAGCAGTACTTC.

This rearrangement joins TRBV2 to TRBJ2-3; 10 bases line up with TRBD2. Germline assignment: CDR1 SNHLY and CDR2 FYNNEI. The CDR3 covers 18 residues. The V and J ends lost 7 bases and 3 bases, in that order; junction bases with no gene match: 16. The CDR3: CASMREIRTSGGTDTQYF. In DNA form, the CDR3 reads TGTGCCAGCATGCGGGAAATTCGGACTAGCGGAGGGACAGATACGCAGTATTTT.

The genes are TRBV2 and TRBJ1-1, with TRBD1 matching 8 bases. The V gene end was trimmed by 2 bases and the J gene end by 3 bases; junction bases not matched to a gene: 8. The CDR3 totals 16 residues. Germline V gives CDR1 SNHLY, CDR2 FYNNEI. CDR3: CASSERSGGADTEAFF. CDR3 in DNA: TGTGCCAGCAGTGAAAGGTCAGGGGGCGCAGACACTGAAGCTTTCTTT.